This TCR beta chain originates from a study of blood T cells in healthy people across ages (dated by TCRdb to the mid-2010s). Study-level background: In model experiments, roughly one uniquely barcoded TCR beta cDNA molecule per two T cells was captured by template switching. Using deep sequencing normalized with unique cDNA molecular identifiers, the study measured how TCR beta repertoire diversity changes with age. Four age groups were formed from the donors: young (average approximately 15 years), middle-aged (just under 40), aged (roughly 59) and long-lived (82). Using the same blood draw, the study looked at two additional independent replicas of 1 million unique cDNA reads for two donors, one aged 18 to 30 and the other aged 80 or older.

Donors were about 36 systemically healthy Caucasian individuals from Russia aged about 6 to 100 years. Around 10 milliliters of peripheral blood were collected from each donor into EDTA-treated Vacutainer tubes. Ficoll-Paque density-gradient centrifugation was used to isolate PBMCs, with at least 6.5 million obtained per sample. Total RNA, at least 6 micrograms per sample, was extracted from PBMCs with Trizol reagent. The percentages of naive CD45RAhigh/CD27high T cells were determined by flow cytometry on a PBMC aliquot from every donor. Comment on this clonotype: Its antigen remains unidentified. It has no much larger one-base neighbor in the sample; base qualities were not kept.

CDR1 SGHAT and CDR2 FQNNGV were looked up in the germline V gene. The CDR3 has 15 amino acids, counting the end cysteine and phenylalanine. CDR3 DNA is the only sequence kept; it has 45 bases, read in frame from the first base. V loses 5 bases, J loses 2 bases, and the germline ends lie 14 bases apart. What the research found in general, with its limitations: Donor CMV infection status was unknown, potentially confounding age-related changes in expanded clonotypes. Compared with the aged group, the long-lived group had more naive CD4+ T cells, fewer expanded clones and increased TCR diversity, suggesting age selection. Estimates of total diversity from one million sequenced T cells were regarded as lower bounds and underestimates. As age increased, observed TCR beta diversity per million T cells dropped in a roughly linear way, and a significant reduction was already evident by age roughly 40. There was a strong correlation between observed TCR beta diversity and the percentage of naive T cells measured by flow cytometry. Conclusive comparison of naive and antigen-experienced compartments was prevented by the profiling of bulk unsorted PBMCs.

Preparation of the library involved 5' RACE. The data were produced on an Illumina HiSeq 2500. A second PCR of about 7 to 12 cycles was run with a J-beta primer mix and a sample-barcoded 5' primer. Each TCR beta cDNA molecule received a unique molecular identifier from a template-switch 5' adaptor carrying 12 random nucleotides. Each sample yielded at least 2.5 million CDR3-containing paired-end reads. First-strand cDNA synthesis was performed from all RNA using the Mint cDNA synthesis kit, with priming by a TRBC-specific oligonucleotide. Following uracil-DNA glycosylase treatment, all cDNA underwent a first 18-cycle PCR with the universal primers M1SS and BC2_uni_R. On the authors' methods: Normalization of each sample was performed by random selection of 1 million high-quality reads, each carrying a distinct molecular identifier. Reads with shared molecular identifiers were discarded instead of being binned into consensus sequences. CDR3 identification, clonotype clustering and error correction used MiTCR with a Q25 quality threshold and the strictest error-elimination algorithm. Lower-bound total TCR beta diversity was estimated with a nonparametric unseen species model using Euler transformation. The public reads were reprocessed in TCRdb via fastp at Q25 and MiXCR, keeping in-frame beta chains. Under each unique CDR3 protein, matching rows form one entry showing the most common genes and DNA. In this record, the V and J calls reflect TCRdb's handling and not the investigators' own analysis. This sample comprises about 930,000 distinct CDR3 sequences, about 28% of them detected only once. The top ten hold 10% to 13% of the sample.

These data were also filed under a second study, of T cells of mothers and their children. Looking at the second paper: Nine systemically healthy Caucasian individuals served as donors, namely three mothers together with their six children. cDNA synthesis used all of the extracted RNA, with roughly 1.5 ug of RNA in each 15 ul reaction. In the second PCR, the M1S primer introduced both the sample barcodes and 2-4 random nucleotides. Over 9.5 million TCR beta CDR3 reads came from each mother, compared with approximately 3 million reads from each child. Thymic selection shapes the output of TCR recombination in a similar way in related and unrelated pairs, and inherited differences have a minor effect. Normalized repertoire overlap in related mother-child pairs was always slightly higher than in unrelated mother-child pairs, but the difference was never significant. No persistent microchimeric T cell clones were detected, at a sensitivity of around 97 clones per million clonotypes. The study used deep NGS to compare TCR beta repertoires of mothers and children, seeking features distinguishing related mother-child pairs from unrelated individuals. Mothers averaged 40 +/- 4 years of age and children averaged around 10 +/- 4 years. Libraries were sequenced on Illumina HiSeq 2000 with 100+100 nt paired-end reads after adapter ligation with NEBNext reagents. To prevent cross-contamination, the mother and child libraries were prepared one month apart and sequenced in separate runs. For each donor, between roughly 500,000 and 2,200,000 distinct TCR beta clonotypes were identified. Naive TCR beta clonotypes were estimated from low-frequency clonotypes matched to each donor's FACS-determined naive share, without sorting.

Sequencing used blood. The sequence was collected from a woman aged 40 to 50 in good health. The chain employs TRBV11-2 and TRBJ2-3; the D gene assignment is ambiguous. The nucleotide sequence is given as TGTGCCAGCAGCCTATTGAGGCTATACACAGATACGCAGTATTTT. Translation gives CASSLLRLYTDTQYF.